These 14 T cell receptor beta chains originate from one sample sequenced in a study of beta chain features in type 1 diabetes. Every isolated RNA sample was fully reverse transcribed, so sequencing captured expressed TCRB transcripts. The protocol was immunoSEQ multiplex PCR, while the TCRdb copy is restricted to in-frame clones and leaves out a portion. This sample has 500,000 to 650,000 clones; over 10% occur once, and the top ten carry more than 0.1%. The study, taken as a whole, reports: TCRB CDR3 length was moderately but significantly reduced in all four CD4+ subsets of Type 1 diabetes patients.

Which antigens these TCRs recognize remains unknown. Material: naive CD4+ T cells from blood. The receptors come from a man between 25 and 39 years old with type 1 diabetes.

This clone was detected a few times. This sequence joins TRBV25-1 and TRBJ1-5; TRBD1 might be the D (5 bases). Germline CDR1 reads MGHDK; CDR2 reads SYGVNS. This CDR3 comprises 16 residues. The V gene lost 6 bases and the J gene lost 2 bases, with 17 bases spanning the gap. The CDR3 here is CASSPNGASGNQPQHF. DNA for the CDR3: TGTGCCAGCAGCCCGAACGGGGCTAGTGGCAATCAGCCCCAGCATTTT.

The J gene is TRBJ1-6, the V gene TRBV5-6; 11 bases agree with TRBD1. Germline V lookup: CDR1 SGHDT, CDR2 YYEEEE. J lost 9 bases, V lost 2 bases, and 4 bases had no gene match. CDR3 length: 15 amino acids. DNA of the CDR3: TGTGCCAGCAGCTTCCTAGGGACAGGGGGTTCACCCCTCCACTTT. Protein product: CASSFLGTGGSPLHF. The whole variable domain, filled in from reference TRBV5-6 and TRBJ1-6, reads DAGVTQSPTHLIKTRGQQVTLRCSPKSGHDTVSWYQQALGQGPQFIFQYYEEEERQRGNFPDRFSGHQFPNYSSELNVNALLLGDSALYLCASSFLGTGGSPLHFGNGTRLTVT.

The gene calls are TRBV6-9 and TRBJ1-1; D unresolved. Germline loops: CDR1 MNHGY, CDR2 SVAAGI. The length of the CDR3 is 13 residues. V was pared by 6 bases and J by 1 base, with 9 bases between. The CDR3 nucleotides are TGTGCCAGCAGCTTACGACAGAACACTGAAGCTTTCTTT. Encoded protein: CASSLRQNTEAFF.

J is TRBJ2-2 and V is TRBV7-9; D perhaps matches TRBD2 (5 bases). Trimming took 1 base from V and 4 from J, leaving 19 bases between them. The CDR3 contains 18 residues. Germline CDR1 reads SEHNR; CDR2 reads FQNEAQ (reference sequence). CDR3 sequence: CASSLGSTWTLGTGELFF. CDR3 sequence (DNA): TGTGCCAGCAGCTTAGGGTCAACCTGGACTTTAGGCACCGGGGAGCTGTTTTTT.

The V call is TRBV2, the J call TRBJ1-4; 9 nucleotides align to TRBD1. This CDR3 comprises 14 residues. J gave up 11 bases and V 4 bases, and 8 bases lay outside the gene matches. Germline lookup yields CDR1 SNHLY and CDR2 FYNNEI. The CDR3 region has the DNA TGTGCCAGCAGTGTGGAACAGGGGGCGCGGAAACTGTTTTTT. This translates into CASSVEQGARKLFF.

In this sample, this clone turned up a few times. The chain couples TRBV19 to TRBJ2-4, with D possibly being TRBD1 or TRBD2 (6 bases each). The CDR3 contains 14 residues. The germline V gene has CDR1 LNHDA and CDR2 SQIVND (reference sequence). Trimming removed 5 bases from V and 8 bases from J, with 16 bases in between. CDR3 bases: TGTGCCAGTAGTCAGGGAGGAGGGGGAGACATTCAGTACTTC. It encodes CASSQGGGGDIQYF. The complete variable domain, with remaining parts taken from reference TRBV19 and TRBJ2-4, reads DGGITQSPKYLFRKEGQNVTLSCEQNLNHDAMYWYRQDPGQGLRLIYYSQIVNDFQKGDIAEGYSVSREKKESFPLTVTSAQKNPTAFYLCASSQGGGGDIQYFGAGTRLSVL.

This chain joins TRBV13 and TRBJ1-2, with TRBD1 matching 8 bases. There are 13 residues in the CDR3. CDR1 and CDR2 (germline): PRHDT, FYEKMQ (reference sequence). The J segment lost 7 bases and the V segment lost 5 bases, leaving 6 bases of the junction unmatched. For the CDR3, the DNA is TGTGCCAGCAGCGCCCGGACAGGGCTTGGCTACACCTTC. Translating it yields CASSARTGLGYTF.

A note on this clone: Other DNA sequences in the same sample also yield this CDR3. The chain combines TRBV20-1 with TRBJ2-1; TRBD2 might be the D (5 bases). V was pared by 3 bases and J by 7 bases, with 7 bases between. CDR1 and CDR2 (germline): DFQATT, SNEGSKA (reference sequence). The CDR3 spans 11 residues. The chain's CDR3 is CSASRGNEQFF. The CDR3 bases are TGCAGTGCTAGTCGCGGGAATGAGCAGTTCTTC.

This clone was picked up a small number of times. The rearrangement links TRBV5-1 to TRBJ2-7; 7 bases map to TRBD1. This CDR3 has 13 amino acids. Germline values: CDR1 SGHRS, CDR2 YFSETQ. The J segment lost 5 bases and the V segment lost 1 base, leaving 3 bases of the junction unmatched. For the CDR3, the DNA is TGCGCCAGCAGCTTGCTACAGGGGCACGAGCAGTACTTC. Translating gives CASSLLQGHEQYF.

The chain joins TRBV7-3 to TRBJ2-1, with 8 bases aligning to TRBD2. With 2 bases clipped from V and 4 bases from J, the junction kept 4 bases outside the gene matches. Germline assignment: CDR1 SGHTA and CDR2 FQGTGA. The CDR3 runs 15 residues. The CDR3 reads CASSLLSGGYNEQFF. The CDR3 DNA sequence: TGTGCCAGCAGCTTACTAAGCGGGGGTTACAATGAGCAGTTCTTC.

This rearrangement joins TRBV5-1 to TRBJ2-3; TRBD1 agrees at 8 bases. The CDR3 is 17 residues long. V shed 0 bases, J shed 4 bases, and the junction held 10 bases outside the gene matches. CDR1 SGHRS and CDR2 YFSETQ come from the germline V gene. This CDR3 is CASSLALDRVSPDTQYF. CDR3 nucleotide sequence: TGCGCCAGCAGCTTGGCCTTGGACAGGGTTTCCCCAGATACGCAGTATTTT.

This clone occurred a few times. V and J are TRBV28 and TRBJ2-1; possibly TRBD2 for D (5 bases). In germline, CDR1 is MDHEN, CDR2 SYDVKM. Trimming pared 6 bases from V and 6 bases from J, leaving 21 bases between. The CDR3 loop spans 16 amino acids. The CDR3 reads CASSPSHGARGNEQFF. The CDR3 nucleotides read TGTGCCAGCAGCCCATCGCACGGCGCTCGGGGCAATGAGCAGTTCTTC. The entire variable domain, with the rest obtained from reference TRBV28 and TRBJ2-1, is as follows: DVKVTQSSRYLVKRTGEKVFLECVQDMDHENMFWYRQDPGLGLRLIYFSYDVKMKEKGDIPEGYSVSREKKERFSLILESASTNQTSMYLCASSPSHGARGNEQFFGPGTRLTVL.

The rearrangement links TRBV27 to TRBJ1-3; 7 bases fit TRBD1. The V gene end was trimmed by 6 bases and the J gene end by 4 bases; junction bases not matched to a gene: 6. The length of the CDR3 is 14 residues. Germline V lookup: CDR1 MNHEY, CDR2 SMNVEV (reference sequence). The CDR3 is CASRKTGSGNTIYF. CDR3 nucleotides: TGTGCCAGCAGAAAGACAGGGTCAGGAAACACCATATATTTT.

This clone turned up a few times. This chain joins TRBV20-1 and TRBJ2-5, with D possibly matching TRBD2 (5 bases). V was cut by 6 bases and J by 6 bases, with 8 bases left in between. CDR3 size: 10 residues. Germline loops: CDR1 DFQATT, CDR2 SNEGSKA (reference sequence). CDR3 sequence: CSANGKTQYF. The CDR3 DNA is TGCAGTGCCAACGGGAAGACCCAGTACTTC.